One sample yielded the 25 T cell receptor beta chains listed below, sequenced in a study of blood T cell repertoires in COVID-19. This table comes from immunoSEQ multiplex PCR, and its TCRdb copy is limited to in-frame clones, with some not included. The repertoire holds more than 200,000 clones, with approximately 86% as singletons. Sample: peripheral blood. These receptors came from a woman aged 80 or over with active or convalescent COVID-19.

The CDR3 loop reads CASSFAGGHNSPLHF. In DNA, the CDR3 is TGTGCCAGCAGTTTTGCAGGGGGCCATAATTCACCCCTCCACTTT. The chain links TRBV28 to TRBJ1-6; TRBD1 matches 8 bases. This CDR3 has 15 amino acids. V lost 3 bases and J lost 5; bases outside the gene matches: 3. Germline V CDR1 and CDR2: MDHEN, SYDVKM.

The V gene is TRBV5-1, the J gene TRBJ2-7; TRBD1 agrees at 8 bases. The germline gives CDR1 SGHRS, CDR2 YFSETQ. Germline trimming cut 3 bases from V and 0 bases from J; bases unmatched to any gene: 8. This CDR3 has 16 residues. The CDR3 DNA sequence: TGCGCCAGCAGCTCCCACCCACAGGGGGTCTCCTACGAGCAGTACTTC. Translating gives CASSSHPQGVSYEQYF. Filled out from reference TRBV5-1 and TRBJ2-7, the complete variable domain reads KAGVTQTPRYLIKTRGQQVTLSCSPISGHRSVSWYQQTPGQGLQFLFEYFSETQRNKGNFPGRFSGRQFSNSRSEMNVSTLELGDSALYLCASSSHPQGVSYEQYFGPGTRLTVT.

This chain uses TRBV14 with TRBJ2-7, with D unclear. Trimming cost V 5 bases and J 4 bases, with 15 bases left between them. The CDR3 contains 14 residues. Germline V CDR1 and CDR2: SGHDN, FVKESK. The CDR3 DNA reads as TGTGCCAGCAGCTCCAATAAGTTCGGTTACGAGCAGTACTTC. It is translated as CASSSNKFGYEQYF. Filled out from reference TRBV14 and TRBJ2-7, the complete variable domain reads EAGVTQFPSHSVIEKGQTVTLRCDPISGHDNLYWYRRVMGKEIKFLLHFVKESKQDESGMPNNRFLAERTGGTYSTLKVQPAELEDSGVYFCASSSNKFGYEQYFGPGTRLTVT.

The gene calls are TRBV5-1 and TRBJ1-1, with 8 bases lining up with TRBD1. The length of the CDR3 is 14 residues. Per germline, CDR1 SGHRS and CDR2 YFSETQ. The V gene end was trimmed by 2 bases and the J gene end by 5 bases; junction bases not matched to a gene: 5. The DNA of the CDR3 is TGCGCCAGCAGCTTCCAAGACAGGGGAACTGAAGCTTTCTTT. Translated, it gives CASSFQDRGTEAFF.

J is TRBJ1-1 and V is TRBV5-6; D is uncertain. CDR1 SGHDT and CDR2 YYEEEE come from the germline V gene. The CDR3 sequence is 16 residues long. The V end lost 0 bases, the J end lost 1 base, and 13 bases lay between the germline ends. The CDR3 DNA reads as TGTGCCAGCAGCTTGGATGTGTCATCCCAGAACACTGAAGCTTTCTTT. Translation gives CASSLDVSSQNTEAFF.

The genes are TRBV7-8 and TRBJ1-1; possible D gene TRBD1, 6 bases. There are 14 residues in the CDR3. CDR1 SGHVS and CDR2 FQNEAQ come from the germline V gene. With 3 bases removed from V and 3 bases from J, the gap between germline ends came to 11 bases. This chain's CDR3 is CASSFTGSDTEAFF. Written as DNA, the CDR3 is TGTGCCAGCAGCTTTACAGGGTCGGACACTGAAGCTTTCTTT.

The chain couples TRBV4-2 to TRBJ1-6; D unclear. Germline V gene data show CDR1 as LGHNA and CDR2 as YNFKEQ. V gave up 0 bases and J gave up 2 bases, with 5 bases separating them. The CDR3 contains 15 residues. This CDR3 reads CASSQDGTYNSPLHF. The CDR3 nucleotides read TGTGCCAGCAGCCAAGACGGGACCTATAATTCACCCCTCCACTTT.

This chain links TRBV5-1 with TRBJ1-1, with 8 bases that match TRBD1. Germline-derived CDR1 and CDR2 are SGHRS and YFSETQ. The V and J ends lost 3 bases and 4 bases, in that order; junction bases with no gene match: 5. This CDR3 contains 14 residues. The CDR3 protein is CASSSRGRGTEAFF. The DNA for the CDR3 is TGCGCCAGCAGCTCCAGGGGGCGCGGCACTGAAGCTTTCTTT.

The chain carries TRBV5-4 and TRBJ2-3, with 9 bases that match TRBD2. CDR3 size: 16 residues. Germline values: CDR1 SGHNT, CDR2 YYREEE (reference sequence). The V gene end was trimmed by 0 bases and the J gene end by 4 bases; junction bases not matched to a gene: 6. CDR3 sequence (DNA): TGTGCCAGCAGCTTGGGGGCGGGGGGGCCGTCAGATACGCAGTATTTT. Its translation is CASSLGAGGPSDTQYF.

This clone occurred once. The rearrangement links TRBV3-1 (or the pseudogene TRBV3-2) to TRBJ2-7; TRBD2 might be the D (7 bases). V was trimmed by 4 bases and J by 7 bases, leaving 14 bases between them. This CDR3 has 13 amino acids. CDR1 LGHDT and CDR2 YNNKEL come from the germline V gene (reference sequence). CDR3 nucleotide sequence: TGTGCCAGCAGCCCAAGGGGGGGTGGAGAGCAGTACTTC. As protein: CASSPRGGGEQYF.

The gene calls are TRBV5-1 and TRBJ1-4; perhaps TRBD1 as D (6 bases). CDR3 length: 14 residues. Germline V lookup: CDR1 SGHRS, CDR2 YFSETQ. V shed 4 bases and J shed 3 bases, with 10 bases lying between them. CDR3 amino acids: CASSVQGPNEKLFF. CDR3 DNA: TGCGCCAGCAGCGTACAGGGACCTAATGAAAAACTGTTTTTT.

The rearrangement links TRBV11-2 to TRBJ2-7, with D perhaps TRBD2 (5 bases). With 5 bases removed from V and 3 bases from J, the gap between germline ends came to 17 bases. Germline CDR1 is SGHAT and CDR2 is FQNNGV. This CDR3 comprises 15 residues. CDR3 nucleotide sequence: TGTGCCAGCAGCAAGACGGGAACGCTATTCTACGAGCAGTACTTC. It codes for CASSKTGTLFYEQYF.

The chain carries TRBV5-1 and TRBJ1-2; D ambiguous. CDR3 length equals 14 residues. Between the trimmed V and J ends, which lost 5 bases and 0 bases, there was a span of 11 bases. The germline V gene encodes CDR1 SGHRS and CDR2 YFSETQ. The CDR3 spells CASRPQSANYGYTF. The CDR3 bases are TGCGCCAGCAGACCACAAAGTGCTAACTATGGCTACACCTTC.

The V call is TRBV6-5, the J call TRBJ2-2; perhaps TRBD2 as D (6 bases). The V end lost 11 bases, the J end lost 0 bases, and 16 bases lay between the germline ends. The length of the CDR3 is 15 residues. Germline lookup yields CDR1 MNHEY and CDR2 SVGAGI. The CDR3 protein is CAYESSVTNTGELFF. The DNA for the CDR3 is TGTGCCTACGAATCTAGCGTAACGAACACCGGGGAGCTGTTTTTT.

The rearrangement uses TRBV6-1 and TRBJ1-4; D unresolved. The germline V and J ends were trimmed by 2 bases and 8 bases, with 21 bases remaining between them. In germline, CDR1 is MNHNS, CDR2 SASEGT. CDR3 length: 17 residues. The CDR3 protein is CASSEIFVSGESEKLFF. Here the CDR3 DNA reads TGTGCCAGCAGTGAAATTTTTGTGTCGGGAGAATCGGAAAAACTGTTTTTT.

The CDR3 nucleotides read TGTGCCAGCAGGCCAGGGTGGTCAAATCAGCCCCAGCATTTT. The encoded protein is CASRPGWSNQPQHF. The chain has TRBV6-5 and TRBJ1-5; the D gene is possibly TRBD1 (5 bases). The CDR3 is 14 residues long. V was pared by 6 bases and J by 4 bases, with 13 bases between. In germline, CDR1 is MNHEY, CDR2 SVGAGI.

The gene calls are TRBV10-3 and TRBJ1-2; the D is unclear. Germline lookup yields CDR1 ENHRY and CDR2 SYGVKD. The CDR3 length is 12 residues. With 6 bases removed from V and 1 base from J, the gap between germline ends came to 6 bases. The CDR3 spells CAIRRDNYGYTF. CDR3 DNA: TGTGCCATCAGACGGGATAACTATGGCTACACCTTC.

The CDR3 nucleotides are TGTGCCAGCACCCACGGGGTGAATAATTCACCCCTCCACTTT. It specifies CASTHGVNNSPLHF. The rearrangement links TRBV5-6 to TRBJ1-6; D not resolved. The CDR3 sequence is 14 residues long. The germline gives CDR1 SGHDT, CDR2 YYEEEE. V was shortened by 6 bases and J by 5 bases, with 12 bases between the two germline ends.

The V and J genes are TRBV7-9 and TRBJ2-7; 7 positions match TRBD1. Germline assignment: CDR1 SEHNR and CDR2 FQNEAQ (reference sequence). The CDR3 length is 16 residues. Unmatched junction bases numbered 10, after V lost 5 bases and J lost 0 bases. The CDR3 DNA sequence: TGTGCCAGCAGCGCGTCCGGGACAGTTACCTCCTACGAGCAGTACTTC. Translated, it gives CASSASGTVTSYEQYF.

The V call is TRBV5-1, the J call TRBJ1-5, with unresolved D. V was clipped by 0 bases and J by 3 bases, with 4 bases between them. Germline V gene data show CDR1 as SGHRS and CDR2 as YFSETQ. This CDR3 contains 13 residues. CDR3 loop: CASSLDINQPQHF. The CDR3 DNA follows: TGCGCCAGCAGCTTGGACATCAATCAGCCCCAGCATTTT.

This rearrangement joins TRBV18 to TRBJ1-1; D ambiguous. This CDR3 region has 14 residues. Trimming removed 4 bases at V and 4 bases at J, with 13 bases between. CDR1 is KGHSH, CDR2 LQKENI, per germline. The CDR3: CASSLKEEATEAFF. The CDR3 DNA follows: TGTGCCAGCTCACTCAAGGAAGAGGCCACTGAAGCTTTCTTT.

The CDR3 is CASTLGGMSTDTQYF. The CDR3, as DNA: TGTGCCAGCACCCTCGGGGGGATGAGCACAGATACGCAGTATTTT. The rearrangement uses TRBV28 and TRBJ2-3; TRBD2 matches at 7 bases. The V and J ends lost 7 bases and 0 bases, in that order; junction bases with no gene match: 7. The CDR3 loop spans 15 amino acids. CDR1 and CDR2 from the germline V gene are MDHEN and SYDVKM.

The chain carries TRBV24-1 and TRBJ1-2, with a possible D match to TRBD1 (6 bases). CDR1 KGHDR and CDR2 SFDVKD come from the germline V gene. CDR3 length: 12 amino acids. V was clipped by 3 bases and J by 9 bases, with 10 bases between them. CDR3 sequence reads: CATSDNRVSYTF. CDR3 nucleotides: TGTGCCACCAGTGATAACAGGGTCAGCTACACCTTC.

The gene calls are TRBV5-1 and TRBJ1-3; D is possibly TRBD1 (6 bases). This CDR3 has 14 residues. The germline V and J ends were trimmed by 4 bases and 2 bases, with 10 bases remaining between them. Germline CDR1 reads SGHRS; CDR2 reads YFSETQ. In DNA form, the CDR3 reads TGCGCCAGCAGCCCCGGGACAACTGGAAACACCATATATTTT. The encoded protein is CASSPGTTGNTIYF.

This chain links TRBV2 with TRBJ1-2; no firm D call. Germline CDR1 and CDR2: SNHLY and FYNNEI. V dropped 7 bases and J dropped 4 bases, with 10 bases sitting between them. The length of the CDR3 is 12 residues. DNA of the CDR3: TGTGCCAGCACTGGAGGCTCCTATGGCTACACCTTC. Translating gives CASTGGSYGYTF.